The source of this T cell receptor (beta chain) is a study of blood T cell repertoires in COVID-19. Study details: Samples came from the United States, Italy and Spain, spanning acute and convalescent COVID-19. PBMCs, B-cell-depleted T cells, or T cells provided the cDNA or gDNA that made up the material.

There are a few counts of this clone. Here immunoSEQ multiplex PCR was the method, and the copy in TCRdb shows in-frame clones only, minus some. The sample contains fewer than 500,000 clones, more than 80% of which appear only once. This clonotype was sampled from a woman aged 30 to 39 with active or convalescent COVID-19. Sequenced input: peripheral blood.

In nucleotides, the CDR3 is TGTGCCAGTAGTTCCGTGGGAGGAAAGTTCTTC. Encoded protein: CASSSVGGKFF. The chain has TRBV19 and TRBJ2-1; D is possibly TRBD2 (6 bases). The germline gives CDR1 LNHDA, CDR2 SQIVND (reference sequence). The CDR3 length is 11 residues. Trimming took 5 bases from V and 14 from J, leaving 13 bases between them.